This T cell receptor beta chain is drawn from a study of tissue T cells after allogeneic stem cell transplantation. Study-wide results and caveats: Alloreactivity or antigen specificity of tissue TCRs was not determined; some clones might be host cells. Across patients, clones rarely overlapped, yet motif clusters were shared tissue-specifically. Sampling depth was limited, and the cohort was small and clinically varied. Within patients, tissue anatomy strongly shaped TCR repertoire composition.

Generated by immunoSEQ multiplex PCR, the TCRdb table keeps only in-frame clones and is missing some. Of over 45,000 clones listed, roughly 73% are singletons. V lost 2 bases to trimming and J lost 0 bases, with 9 bases between them. CDR3 length equals 14 residues. In germline, CDR1 is FNHDT, CDR2 SITEND (reference sequence). This clone was seen a few times. Its antigen is still unknown. Genes and germline are mouse. Read coverage stops 1 residue before the CDR3 terminus; the germline J gene supplies the remainder. What was sequenced was sorted cells pooled from one or two spleens. The source of this sequence is a pool of C57BL/6 mice in good health. The chain has TRBV19 and TRBJ2-7; tentative D call: TRBD2 (6 bases). Incomplete CDR3 DNA: TGTGCCAGCAGTATGGGGGGACTCTCCTATGAACAGTAC. Its translation: CASSMGGLSYEQY. The entire CDR3 sequence reads CASSMGGLSYEQYF. Supplemented by reference TRBV19 and TRBJ2-7, the full variable domain reads GGIITQTPKFLIGQEGQKLTLKCQQNFNHDTMYWYRQDSGKGLRLIYYSITENDLQKGDLSEGYDASREKKSSFSLTVTSAQKNEMAVFLCASSMGGLSYEQYFGPGTRLTVL.